Given below is one T cell receptor (beta chain) in context. The CDR3 is 15 residues long. The V and J ends lost 4 bases and 7 bases, in that order; junction bases with no gene match: 12. From germline, CDR1 is LGHNA and CDR2 YSLEER. This specimen belongs to a study of shared T cell receptors in the human thymus. The data were produced by immunoSEQ multiplex PCR, yet TCRdb's version contains in-frame clones alone and is incomplete. The table lists about 540,000 clones, approximately 78% of them singletons. These records were also assigned to another study, of human thymus T cells. That source notes: Serving as donors were healthy Finnish infants, each of whom was having open corrective surgery for congenital heart defects. The study used thymus tissue resected during corrective heart surgery. Highly overlapping thymic repertoires among unrelated individuals were reported in related research.

Specimen: thymocytes. This receptor was taken from a boy younger than two with a congenital heart defect. V is TRBV4-3 and J is TRBJ2-7; TRBD1 matches 8 bases. As DNA, the CDR3 is TGCGCCAGCAGCCCCCATGCCCAGGGGGCGGAGGAGCAGTACTTC. It translates to CASSPHAQGAEEQYF.